This T cell receptor beta chain was recovered during a study of naive and memory T cell subsets. Ligated cDNA underwent four rounds of PCR with nested alpha and beta constant region primers and SP2. Blood and skin TCR RNA was reverse transcribed with alpha and beta constant primers. MiXCR was run by TCRdb on the UMI-ligation and nested PCR reads, yielding one entry per CDR3 protein. The table lists more than 30,000 distinct CDR3 sequences, roughly 7.3% of them singletons. Germline CDR1 reads LNHNV; CDR2 reads YYDKDF (reference sequence). With V trimmed by 0 bases and J by 0 bases, 15 bases remained unmatched. The CDR3 runs 20 residues. Documented treatment: skin biopsy from PPD injection site in Mantoux-positive individual. A UMI-containing oligonucleotide was joined by 3' ligation to the TCR cDNA template.

V is TRBV15 and J is TRBJ2-3; 7 bases are a match to TRBD2. This clonotype was sampled from an adult in good health. The source material was skin, sampled from a tuberculin skin test site. Here the CDR3 reads CATSRDPGSGASPSTDTQYF. The CDR3 coding sequence is TGTGCCACCAGCAGAGATCCCGGGAGCGGGGCCAGCCCTAGCACAGATACGCAGTATTTT.